This section outlines one T cell receptor (beta chain) sequence together with its context. This sample stems from a study of blood T cell repertoires in COVID-19. Study as a whole: T cells, B-cell-depleted T cells, or PBMCs provided the cDNA or gDNA that served as material.

J gave up 5 bases and V 4 bases, and 13 bases lay outside the gene matches. CDR3 length: 17 amino acids. Per the germline V gene, CDR1 is SGHTA and CDR2 is FQGNSA. Repertoires were generated with immunoSEQ multiplex PCR, while TCRdb's copy carries only in-frame clones and drops some. The table has under 350,000 clones, around nine tenths seen once; the top ten hold 1.7%. Two negative PCRs, clearance, or symptom resolution were required of recovered Cohort 3 donors. The sequencing input was PBMCs or T cells enriched from blood (not recorded which). The chain joins TRBV7-2 to TRBJ1-4; TRBD1 matches at 7 bases. The sequence derives from a woman between 35 and 50 years old who had recovered from COVID-19. CDR3 protein: CASSSTGDWDRNEKLFF. CDR3 nucleotide sequence: TGTGCCAGCAGCTCGACGGGAGACTGGGACAGAAATGAAAAACTGTTTTTT.